The 27 T cell receptor beta chains reported below all come from one sample, sequenced in a study of blood T cell repertoires in COVID-19. The method was immunoSEQ multiplex PCR; TCRdb's version includes in-frame clones alone and lacks a portion of them. The sample holds 450,000 to 500,000 clones; roughly nine tenths are singletons and the top ten take roughly 0.7%. Input material: PBMCs or T cells enriched from blood (not recorded which). Receptor source: a woman younger than 35 who had recovered from COVID-19.

This rearrangement joins TRBV29-1 to TRBJ2-5; D possibly corresponds to TRBD2 (5 bases). Germline CDR1 is SQVTM and CDR2 is ANQGSEA. V was cut by 7 bases and J by 2 bases, with 11 bases left in between. The CDR3 has 12 residues. CDR3 DNA: TGCAGCGCTCGGGATCTACAAGAGACCCAGTACTTC. Residues: CSARDLQETQYF.

V and J are TRBV9 and TRBJ1-4; possible D gene TRBD1, 5 bases. CDR1 SGDLS and CDR2 YYNGEE come from the germline V gene. The CDR3 runs 14 residues. The V end lost 5 bases, the J end lost 0 bases, and 8 bases lay between the germline ends. The CDR3 loop is CASSVTATNEKLFF. CDR3 coding DNA: TGTGCCAGCAGTGTGACAGCAACTAATGAAAAACTGTTTTTT.

This clone was observed once. The J gene is TRBJ2-7, the V gene TRBV28; 9 bases map to TRBD1. V was clipped by 9 bases and J by 3 bases; unmatched bases: 9. The CDR3 length is 14 residues. Looked up from germline, CDR1 is MDHEN and CDR2 is SYDVKM. The CDR3 spells CASETGGEVYEQYF. CDR3 sequence (DNA): TGTGCCAGTGAAACAGGGGGCGAAGTCTACGAGCAGTACTTC.

V usage is TRBV6-4 and J usage is TRBJ1-1; unclear D gene. The CDR3 is 13 residues long. The V end lost 5 bases, the J end lost 0 bases, and 7 bases lay between the germline ends. From germline, CDR1 is MRHNA and CDR2 SNTAGT. CDR3 nucleotides: TGTGCCAGCAGTCTCCAGATGAACACTGAAGCTTTCTTT. Its translation: CASSLQMNTEAFF.

This clone was seen just once. The J gene is TRBJ1-1, the V gene TRBV7-9; D gene unclear. The CDR3 spans 11 residues. V shed 5 bases and J shed 11 bases, with 12 bases lying between them. The germline V gene has CDR1 SEHNR and CDR2 FQNEAQ (reference sequence). The CDR3 DNA sequence: TGTGCCAGCAGCATAAAAAGAGAGGCTTTCTTT. This gives the protein CASSIKREAFF.

The CDR3, as DNA: TGCGCCAGCCGGACAGGATCATCAAGGATTAATGAAAAACTGTTTTTT. Protein: CASRTGSSRINEKLFF. V usage is TRBV5-1 and J usage is TRBJ1-4; 7 bases fit TRBD1. Per germline, CDR1 SGHRS and CDR2 YFSETQ. This CDR3 region has 16 residues. J was trimmed by 4 bases and V by 7 bases; bases with no gene match: 13.

The chain is built from TRBV19 and TRBJ1-5, with 8 nucleotides matching TRBD1. The germline gives CDR1 LNHDA, CDR2 SQIVND (reference sequence). V lost 10 bases to trimming and J lost 7 bases; unmatched junction nucleotides: 12. The CDR3 is made up of 14 amino acids. CDR3 in DNA: TGTGCCACCCTGGACAGGGAAGAAGGCCAGCCCCAGCATTTT. Protein sequence: CATLDREEGQPQHF.

This clone was recorded only once. This CDR3 is CASSQSQGCPNTEAFF. CDR3 bases: TGCGCCAGCAGTCAGTCTCAGGGGTGCCCGAACACTGAAGCTTTCTTT. The chain uses TRBV23-1 and TRBJ1-1, with D possibly being TRBD1 (6 bases). TRBV23-1 is recorded as an ORF, its role being uncertain. V was shortened by 3 bases and J by 1 base, with 15 bases between the two germline ends. The CDR3 sequence is 16 residues long.

The chain uses TRBV27 and TRBJ1-2; 9 nucleotides align to TRBD1. The ends lost 4 bases at V and 3 bases at J; junction bases unmatched: 9. CDR1 MNHEY and CDR2 SMNVEV come from the germline V gene (reference sequence). This CDR3 has 16 residues. CDR3 nucleotides: TGTGCCAGCAGTTCGTGGGGACAGGGTGATGACTATGGCTACACCTTC. Protein product: CASSSWGQGDDYGYTF.

The genes are TRBV7-9 and TRBJ2-1; a weak D match, TRBD2 (6 bases). The V end lost 11 bases, the J end lost 8 bases, and 16 bases lay between the germline ends. Per the germline V gene, CDR1 is SEHNR and CDR2 is FQNEAQ (reference sequence). The CDR3 has 12 amino acids. The CDR3 spells CAVRVPGDEQFF. DNA of the CDR3: TGTGCCGTTAGGGTTCCGGGGGATGAGCAGTTCTTC.

The chain links TRBV6-5 to TRBJ1-2, with 8 bases aligning to TRBD1. Trimming at V came to 5 bases and at J to 7 bases, leaving 9 bases not matched to a gene. Germline CDR1 MNHEY, CDR2 SVGAGI. The CDR3 loop spans 14 amino acids. As DNA, the CDR3 is TGTGCCAGCAGTCGAACACAGGACAGGGCTGGCTACACCTTC. Amino acid sequence: CASSRTQDRAGYTF.

The chain has TRBV7-6 and TRBJ2-1; D uncertain. The CDR3 is made up of 15 amino acids. Germline assignment: CDR1 SGHVS and CDR2 FNYEAQ. Trimming stripped 1 base from V and 1 base from J, with 8 bases between. The CDR3 is CASSLVGSSYNEQFF. For the CDR3, the DNA is TGTGCCAGCAGCTTAGTGGGCAGTTCCTACAATGAGCAGTTCTTC.

V and J are TRBV2 and TRBJ2-3; 8 bases match TRBD2. V was pared by 6 bases and J by 4 bases, with 9 bases of the junction left unmatched. The CDR3 sequence is 15 residues long. Germline V lookup: CDR1 SNHLY, CDR2 FYNNEI. In nucleotides, the CDR3 is TGTGCCAGCAGACCCCGGGGGGGGACCGCAGATACGCAGTATTTT. Its translation is CASRPRGGTADTQYF.

This chain links TRBV5-1 with TRBJ1-1; D uncertain. Per the germline V gene, CDR1 is SGHRS and CDR2 is YFSETQ. Trimming took off 1 base at V and 7 bases at J, with 11 bases between the two ends. The CDR3 sequence is 13 residues long. CDR3 coding DNA: TGCGCCAGCAGCTTGCGTCAACAGCTTGAAGCTTTCTTT. It specifies CASSLRQQLEAFF. The full variable domain, completed using reference TRBV5-1 and TRBJ1-1, is KAGVTQTPRYLIKTRGQQVTLSCSPISGHRSVSWYQQTPGQGLQFLFEYFSETQRNKGNFPGRFSGRQFSNSRSEMNVSTLELGDSALYLCASSLRQQLEAFFGQGTRLTVV.

The chain recombines TRBV7-9 with TRBJ2-7, with D possibly matching TRBD2 (5 bases). The CDR3 consists of 16 residues. CDR1 and CDR2 (germline): SEHNR, FQNEAQ (reference sequence). Trimming removed 2 bases at V and 5 bases at J, with 19 bases between. The CDR3 protein is CASSLNGGLRENEQYF. Here the CDR3 DNA reads TGTGCCAGCAGCTTAAACGGAGGTTTGAGAGAAAACGAGCAGTACTTC.

The J gene is TRBJ1-1, the V gene TRBV19; TRBD1 agrees at 9 bases. Germline V gene lookup returns CDR1 LNHDA and CDR2 SQIVND (reference sequence). This CDR3 comprises 13 residues. V trimming: 7 bases; J trimming: 2 bases; junction bases outside the gene matches: 2. The CDR3 region is CASTDRGNTEAFF. The CDR3 coding sequence is TGTGCCAGTACGGACAGGGGCAACACTGAAGCTTTCTTT.

The chain combines TRBV24-1 with TRBJ2-5; 7 nucleotides match TRBD1. Germline V CDR1 and CDR2: KGHDR, SFDVKD. Losses at the gene ends were 3 bases for V and 5 bases for J; bases not matched to a gene: 5. There are 14 residues in the CDR3. Here the CDR3 reads CATSDRDREETQYF. CDR3 nucleotide sequence: TGTGCCACCAGTGATCGTGACAGGGAGGAGACCCAGTACTTC.

The J gene is TRBJ1-2, the V gene TRBV6-4; the D gene is possibly TRBD1 (6 bases). The ends were cut back, 2 bases at V and 7 bases at J, with 11 bases in the middle. Per the germline V gene, CDR1 is MRHNA and CDR2 is SNTAGT. This CDR3 comprises 13 residues. Written as DNA, the CDR3 is TGTGCCAGCAGTGACCAGGGGAAGGTTGGCTACACCTTC. Amino acid sequence: CASSDQGKVGYTF.

In its sample, this clone was seen once. This chain links TRBV4-1 with TRBJ2-5; 8 bases fit TRBD1. Unmatched junction bases numbered 8, after V lost 3 bases and J lost 5 bases. In germline, CDR1 is MGHRA, CDR2 YSYEKL. The CDR3 length is 15 residues. The CDR3 protein is CASSHTQGVQETQYF. The CDR3 DNA reads as TGCGCCAGCAGCCATACACAGGGGGTTCAGGAGACCCAGTACTTC.

This clone was detected once. The chain recombines TRBV12-3 or TRBV12-4 with TRBJ1-1, with 7 bases that match TRBD1. This CDR3 region has 13 residues. The V gene end was trimmed by 6 bases and the J gene end by 5 bases; junction bases not matched to a gene: 6. The CDR3 loop is CASRPRGSTEAFF. CDR3 nucleotides: TGTGCCAGCAGACCCAGGGGGAGTACTGAAGCTTTCTTT.

This chain links TRBV5-1 with TRBJ1-1; maybe TRBD1 (6 bases). Germline V gives CDR1 SGHRS, CDR2 YFSETQ. This CDR3 contains 14 residues. Trimming stripped 0 bases from V and 8 bases from J, with 14 bases between. The CDR3 region is CASSLGVPGQEAFF. The CDR3 DNA reads TGCGCCAGCAGCTTGGGTGTTCCCGGACAGGAAGCTTTCTTT.

In regard to this clone: A junction boundary mismatches the germline segment, possibly from a read error. The rearrangement links TRBV2 to TRBJ2-5, with D tentatively TRBD1 (5 bases). Germline CDR1 reads SNHLY; CDR2 reads FYNNEI. The CDR3 runs to 13 residues. The CDR3 reads CASSLSIDSFQDF. DNA for the CDR3: TGTGCCAGCAGTTTATCTATAGACAGTTTCCAGGACTTC.

J is TRBJ1-2 and V is TRBV5-6; D might be TRBD1 (6 bases). The CDR3 has 14 amino acids. Looked up from germline, CDR1 is SGHDT and CDR2 is YYEEEE. Trimming pared 3 bases from V and 8 bases from J, leaving 17 bases between. CDR3 sequence reads: CASSSTQGIKGYTF. The CDR3 nucleotides are TGTGCCAGCAGCTCGACACAGGGTATCAAAGGCTACACCTTC.

V and J are TRBV5-1 and TRBJ2-5; D ambiguous. Trimming cost V 4 bases and J 4 bases, with 8 bases left between them. The CDR3 covers 12 residues. Germline V gene data show CDR1 as SGHRS and CDR2 as YFSETQ. The CDR3 protein is CASSPTGETQYF. CDR3 DNA sequence: TGCGCCAGCAGCCCAACCGGAGAGACCCAGTACTTC.

This clone was seen a handful of times. The gene calls are TRBV5-1 and TRBJ1-4; D gene ambiguous. Trimming took off 0 bases at V and 6 bases at J, with 15 bases between the two ends. CDR3 size: 16 residues. Germline V gives CDR1 SGHRS, CDR2 YFSETQ. The CDR3 DNA reads as TGCGCCAGCAGCTTGGAGGCCCAAGGGAGAGATGAAAAACTGTTTTTT. Amino acids: CASSLEAQGRDEKLFF.

The V and J genes are TRBV10-3 and TRBJ1-2; 7 bases fit TRBD1. J lost 3 bases, V lost 4 bases, and 14 bases had no gene match. This CDR3 comprises 17 residues. Per the germline V gene, CDR1 is ENHRY and CDR2 is SYGVKD. CDR3 DNA sequence: TGTGCCATCAGTGGAGGGACAGCAAGGGGATATGACTATGGCTACACCTTC. This encodes CAISGGTARGYDYGYTF.

The V call is TRBV13, the J call TRBJ2-3, with a tentative D call TRBD1 (6 bases). The length of the CDR3 is 14 residues. Germline V gene sequence: CDR1 PRHDT, CDR2 FYEKMQ (reference sequence). Trimming took off 5 bases at V and 3 bases at J, with 12 bases between the two ends. The CDR3 here is CASSPRDNTDTQYF. The CDR3 DNA sequence: TGTGCCAGCAGCCCAAGGGACAATACAGATACGCAGTATTTT.